Listed below are T cell receptor beta chains from one sample, sequenced in a study of technical replicates of blood from a handful of donors. Libraries were prepared by immunoSEQ multiplex PCR; TCRdb keeps only in-frame clonotypes and omits some of them. Here the sample spans about 83,000 clones, approximately 94% being singletons. Sequenced sample: T cells isolated from PBMCs. The receptors come from a human donor in good health. CDR3s include the opening cysteine and the closing phenylalanine or tryptophan. The order of the fields is CDR3 length, J gene, V gene, D gene, clone size, CDR3 protein, CDR3 DNA. A D gene is named only where the DNA matches it firmly. Clone size is given for some rows only: seen once, a few or many times, or a class if the clone is expanded.

CDR3 length: 22; J gene: TRBJ2-3; V gene: TRBV4-1; D gene: TRBD1; clone size: NA; CDR3 protein: CASSHVKGPTKRQGASTDTQYF; CDR3 DNA: TGCGCCAGCAGTCACGTAAAAGGACCCACCAAAAGACAGGGGGCGAGCACAGATACGCAGTATTTT
CDR3 length: 13; J gene: TRBJ2-5; V gene: TRBV10-3; D gene: TRBD2; clone size: NA; CDR3 protein: CAIRPLAEETQYF; CDR3 DNA: TGTGCCATCAGGCCTCTAGCGGAAGAGACCCAGTACTTC
CDR3 length: 14; J gene: TRBJ2-5; V gene: TRBV5-5; D gene: TRBD1; clone size: NA; CDR3 protein: CASSSWTGRMTQYF; CDR3 DNA: TGTGCCAGCAGCTCCTGGACAGGGCGCATGACCCAGTACTTC
CDR3 length: 11; J gene: TRBJ2-7; V gene: TRBV13; D gene: NA; clone size: NA; CDR3 protein: CASSLLYEQYF; CDR3 DNA: TGTGCCAGCAGCCTTCTCTACGAGCAGTACTTC
CDR3 length: 16; J gene: TRBJ1-5; V gene: TRBV28; D gene: NA; clone size: NA; CDR3 protein: CASRQKTGTRDQPQHF; CDR3 DNA: TGTGCCAGCAGGCAAAAAACCGGGACAAGGGATCAGCCCCAGCATTTT
CDR3 length: 16; J gene: TRBJ1-4; V gene: TRBV19; D gene: NA; clone size: NA; CDR3 protein: CASSREVGRGSEKLFF; CDR3 DNA: TGTGCCAGTAGTAGGGAGGTGGGGCGCGGTTCTGAAAAACTGTTTTTT
CDR3 length: 15; J gene: TRBJ1-4; V gene: TRBV2; D gene: TRBD1; clone size: NA; CDR3 protein: CATKRIGTANEKLFF; CDR3 DNA: TGTGCCACCAAGAGGATCGGGACAGCTAATGAAAAACTGTTTTTT
CDR3 length: 15; J gene: TRBJ2-2; V gene: TRBV5-5; D gene: TRBD2; clone size: NA; CDR3 protein: CASLRVAGDTGELFF; CDR3 DNA: TGTGCCAGCCTGAGGGTAGCGGGGGACACCGGGGAGCTGTTTTTT
CDR3 length: 16; J gene: TRBJ2-7; V gene: TRBV2; D gene: TRBD2; clone size: NA; CDR3 protein: CASSSTGTSGSYEQYF; CDR3 DNA: TGTGCCAGCAGTTCCACCGGGACTAGCGGGTCCTACGAGCAGTACTTC
CDR3 length: 14; J gene: TRBJ2-1; V gene: TRBV5-1; D gene: TRBD2; clone size: NA; CDR3 protein: CASIGGRGNNEQFF; CDR3 DNA: TGCGCCAGCATTGGTGGGAGGGGCAACAATGAGCAGTTCTTC
CDR3 length: 16; J gene: TRBJ1-4; V gene: TRBV5-8; D gene: TRBD1; clone size: NA; CDR3 protein: CASSGGQGATGEKLFF; CDR3 DNA: TGTGCCAGCAGCGGAGGACAGGGGGCAACAGGAGAAAAACTGTTTTTT
CDR3 length: 13; J gene: TRBJ2-1; V gene: TRBV5-1; D gene: NA; clone size: NA; CDR3 protein: CASSLGQYNEQFF; CDR3 DNA: TGCGCCAGCAGCTTGGGACAGTACAATGAGCAGTTCTTC
CDR3 length: 14; J gene: TRBJ2-1; V gene: TRBV19; D gene: TRBD2; clone size: NA; CDR3 protein: CASSAPGLAVVQFF; CDR3 DNA: TGTGCCAGTAGTGCCCCGGGACTAGCGGTTGTGCAGTTCTTC
CDR3 length: 17; J gene: TRBJ2-2; V gene: TRBV7-9; D gene: TRBD1; clone size: NA; CDR3 protein: CASSLAPGTGSSGELFF; CDR3 DNA: TGTGCCAGCAGCTTAGCTCCCGGGACAGGGTCTTCCGGGGAGCTGTTTTTT
CDR3 length: 13; J gene: TRBJ1-2; V gene: TRBV9; D gene: TRBD1; clone size: once; CDR3 protein: CASSVVTGDGYTF; CDR3 DNA: TGTGCCAGCAGCGTAGTAACAGGGGACGGCTACACCTTC
CDR3 length: 13; J gene: TRBJ2-2; V gene: TRBV7-9; D gene: NA; clone size: NA; CDR3 protein: CASSLFRVGELFF; CDR3 DNA: TGTGCCAGCAGCTTATTTCGGGTCGGGGAGCTGTTTTTT
CDR3 length: 16; J gene: TRBJ2-2; V gene: TRBV4-1; D gene: TRBD1; clone size: few; CDR3 protein: CASSHPLQGRSGELFF; CDR3 DNA: TGCGCCAGCAGCCATCCCCTACAGGGGCGGAGCGGGGAGCTGTTTTTT
CDR3 length: 18; J gene: TRBJ2-4; V gene: TRBV10-3; D gene: TRBD2; clone size: NA; CDR3 protein: CAISEGLAGGPAKNIQYF; CDR3 DNA: TGTGCCATCAGTGAGGGTCTAGCGGGAGGGCCCGCCAAAAACATTCAGTACTTC
CDR3 length: 15; J gene: TRBJ2-7; V gene: TRBV27; D gene: NA; clone size: NA; CDR3 protein: CASMSVGAGSYEQYF; CDR3 DNA: TGTGCCAGCATGTCCGTAGGGGCGGGGTCCTACGAGCAGTACTTC
CDR3 length: 14; J gene: TRBJ2-7; V gene: TRBV11-3; D gene: NA; clone size: NA; CDR3 protein: CASSPTVGGVKQYF; CDR3 DNA: TGTGCCAGCAGCCCCACGGTTGGAGGGGTGAAGCAGTACTTC
CDR3 length: 16; J gene: TRBJ2-3; V gene: TRBV7-3; D gene: NA; clone size: NA; CDR3 protein: CASSLAPFGSTDTQYF; CDR3 DNA: TGTGCCAGCAGCTTAGCCCCCTTCGGGAGCACAGATACGCAGTATTTT
CDR3 length: 14; J gene: TRBJ1-5; V gene: TRBV30; D gene: NA; clone size: NA; CDR3 protein: CAWSGLISNQPQHF; CDR3 DNA: TGTGCCTGGAGCGGACTGATTAGCAATCAGCCCCAGCATTTT
CDR3 length: 16; J gene: TRBJ2-1; V gene: TRBV28; D gene: TRBD2; clone size: NA; CDR3 protein: CASRSNSGGNYNEQFF; CDR3 DNA: TGTGCCAGCAGATCGAATAGCGGGGGGAACTACAATGAGCAGTTCTTC